Shown below are 6 T cell receptor beta chains from a single sample sequenced in a study of T-cell reconstitution after alpha-beta-depleted transplantation in children. The library targeted TCRbeta and was prepared with unique molecular identifiers. A single record per CDR3 protein comes from TCRdb applying MiXCR to the PCR reads. The sample consists of some 520,000 distinct CDR3 sequences, around a third of them appearing once. The sample here was PBMCs from the stem cell graft donor, taken from the stem cell graft. These receptors all come from a human donor who donated a stem cell graft to a child with aplastic anemia.

This clonotype was observed a few times. Mismatch with germline at one junction end may stem from a read error. V is TRBV29-1 and J is TRBJ2-5; D perhaps matches TRBD2 (5 bases). CDR1 is SQVTM and CDR2 is ANQGSEA in the germline V gene. This CDR3 has 15 residues. CDR3 DNA sequence: TGCAGCGTTGCTGACGAGCGGCCAACGCAAGGGACCCAGTACTTC. This codes for CSVADERPTQGTQYF. The whole variable domain, filled in from reference TRBV29-1 and TRBJ2-5, reads SAVISQKPSRDICQRGTSLTIQCQVDSQVTMMFWYRQQPGQSLTLIATANQGSEATYESGFVIDKFPISRPNLTFSTLTVSNMSPEDSSIYLCSVADERPTQGTQYFGPGTRLLVL.

This clonotype occurred a few times. The chain joins TRBV14 to TRBJ2-1; 10 positions agree with TRBD2. Germline V gene data show CDR1 as SGHDN and CDR2 as FVKESK. J lost 0 bases, V lost 5 bases, and 7 bases had no gene match. The CDR3 length is 17 residues. The CDR3 sequence is CASSEFSSGSSYNEQFF. The CDR3 nucleotides read TGTGCCAGCAGCGAGTTCTCTAGCGGGAGCTCCTACAATGAGCAGTTCTTC.

The CDR3 DNA is TGTGCCAGCAGCTTGGTAGGCGTGAGCTCCTACGAGCAGTACTTC. This codes for CASSLVGVSSYEQYF. This chain joins TRBV7-3 and TRBJ2-7, with D unresolved. The germline CDR1 and CDR2 sequences are SGHTA and FQGTGA. CDR3 size: 15 residues. Trimming stripped 3 bases from V and 0 bases from J, with 12 bases between.

The genes are TRBV20-1 and TRBJ1-5; 9 bases map to TRBD1. Trimming at V came to 3 bases and at J to 7 bases, leaving 10 bases not matched to a gene. Per germline, CDR1 DFQATT and CDR2 SNEGSKA (reference sequence). This CDR3 has 15 residues. The CDR3 loop reads CSASSTGGAGQPQHF. As DNA, the CDR3 is TGCAGTGCTAGTTCAACAGGGGGCGCGGGCCAGCCCCAGCATTTT.

The rearrangement uses TRBV30 and TRBJ2-7; D might be TRBD1 (6 bases). The CDR3 has 13 residues. The V gene lost 0 bases and the J gene lost 0 bases, with 6 bases spanning the gap. CDR1 is GTSNPN and CDR2 is SVGIG in the germline V gene (reference sequence). The DNA of the CDR3 is TGTGCCTGGAGTGTAGGGGGCTCCTACGAGCAGTACTTC. This sequence encodes CAWSVGGSYEQYF. The entire variable domain, with the rest obtained from reference TRBV30 and TRBJ2-7, is as follows: SQTIHQWPATLVQPVGSPLSLECTVEGTSNPNLYWYRQAAGRGLQLLFYSVGIGQISSEVPQNLSASRPQDRQFILSSKKLLLSDSGFYLCAWSVGGSYEQYFGPGTRLTVT.

The rearrangement links TRBV7-2 to TRBJ2-4; 7 nucleotides line up with TRBD2. V lost 2 bases to trimming and J lost 3 bases; unmatched junction nucleotides: 10. The CDR3 is made up of 17 amino acids. CDR1 and CDR2 from the germline V gene are SGHTA and FQGNSA. CDR3 DNA sequence: TGTGCCAGCAGCTTATACGGGACTACCCTCGGCAAAAACATTCAGTACTTC. It codes for CASSLYGTTLGKNIQYF.